Following are 3 T cell receptor beta chains from one sample sequenced in a study of somatic mutations in cytotoxic T cells in rheumatoid arthritis. Measured with immunoSEQ multiplex PCR; TCRdb has only the in-frame clones, and not every one. This sample has approximately 15,000 clones, with over 75% found just once. The sample comprised CD8+ T cells sorted from blood. These receptors were taken from an adult with rheumatoid arthritis.

For the CDR3, the DNA is TGTGCCAGCAGCGCAGCTCTCAACGGCAATGAGCAGTTCTTC. Residues: CASSAALNGNEQFF. The chain is built from TRBV7-9 and TRBJ2-1; D remains ambiguous. Germline V gene sequence: CDR1 SEHNR, CDR2 FQNEAQ (reference sequence). CDR3 size: 14 residues. The ends were cut back, 5 bases at V and 6 bases at J, with 14 bases in the middle.

V usage is TRBV28 and J usage is TRBJ1-2; D is unclear. V was cut by 6 bases and J by 0 bases, with 8 bases left in between. CDR1 is MDHEN and CDR2 is SYDVKM in the germline V gene. The length of the CDR3 is 13 residues. The CDR3 sequence is CASRDPTNYGYTF. As DNA, the CDR3 is TGTGCCAGCAGAGACCCCACTAACTATGGCTACACCTTC.

V and J are TRBV5-8 and TRBJ2-2; no firm D call. V gave up 4 bases and J gave up 3 bases, with 7 bases separating them. There are 13 residues in the CDR3. Germline V gene sequence: CDR1 SGHTS, CDR2 YDEGEE. In DNA, the CDR3 is TGTGCCAGCAGCCTTGACGACACCGGGGAGCTGTTTTTT. Amino acid sequence: CASSLDDTGELFF.